Listed below are T cell receptor beta chains from one sample, sequenced in a study of cytomegalovirus exposure and HLA in healthy donors. This table comes from immunoSEQ multiplex PCR, and its TCRdb copy is limited to in-frame clones, with some not included. The table records about 93,000 clones, less than 80% of them present only once. Sequenced sample: PBMCs. The receptors were sampled from a woman in her thirties or forties in good health and CMV-seronegative. The CDR3 runs from the conserved cysteine through the conserved F or W. A D gene is named only where the DNA matches it firmly. Rows may omit the clone size; those that give it use once, few, many or a size class.

v_gene: TRBV7-2; d_gene: .; abundance: once; j_gene: TRBJ1-1; CDR3nt: TGTGCCAGCAGCCCTAGGAAGATAACTGAAGCTTTCTTT; CDR3aa: CASSPRKITEAFF
v_gene: TRBV2; d_gene: TRBD2; abundance: .; j_gene: TRBJ2-1; CDR3nt: TGTGCCAGCAGTGGTAATAGCGGGGCTCTTAATGAGCAGTTCTTC; CDR3aa: CASSGNSGALNEQFF
v_gene: TRBV7-2; d_gene: TRBD2; abundance: .; j_gene: TRBJ2-7; CDR3nt: TGTGCCAGCAGCTTACAGGCTAGCGGGACCTACGAGCAGTACTTC; CDR3aa: CASSLQASGTYEQYF
v_gene: TRBV20-1; d_gene: .; abundance: .; j_gene: TRBJ2-1; CDR3nt: TGCAGTGCTCACTCGCATGCTGAGCAGTTCTTC; CDR3aa: CSAHSHAEQFF
v_gene: TRBV27; d_gene: .; abundance: .; j_gene: TRBJ2-7; CDR3nt: TGTGCCAGCAGTTACGAAAACACCGCCTACGAGCAGTACTTC; CDR3aa: CASSYENTAYEQYF
v_gene: TRBV5-6; d_gene: .; abundance: .; j_gene: TRBJ2-3; CDR3nt: TGTGCCAGCAGCTTGACGGGAACGAGCACAGATACGCAGTATTTT; CDR3aa: CASSLTGTSTDTQYF
v_gene: TRBV27; d_gene: .; abundance: .; j_gene: TRBJ1-1; CDR3nt: TGTGCCAGCTCTACAGGGAACACTGAAGCTTTCTTT; CDR3aa: CASSTGNTEAFF
v_gene: TRBV5-1; d_gene: TRBD2; abundance: .; j_gene: TRBJ2-7; CDR3nt: TGCGCCAGCAGCTCCACCGGGACTAGCGGGAGGTGGGGCGAGCAGTACTTC; CDR3aa: CASSSTGTSGRWGEQYF
v_gene: TRBV4-2; d_gene: TRBD1; abundance: .; j_gene: TRBJ1-1; CDR3nt: TGTGCCAGCAGCCAAGAGCCCCCAGGGACAGTTGCTGAAGCTTTCTTT; CDR3aa: CASSQEPPGTVAEAFF
v_gene: TRBV19; d_gene: .; abundance: few; j_gene: TRBJ2-3; CDR3nt: TGTGCCACTAAGGCTTCGGGAGACGCAGATACGCAGTATTTT; CDR3aa: CATKASGDADTQYF
v_gene: TRBV5-1; d_gene: .; abundance: .; j_gene: TRBJ2-2; CDR3nt: TGCGCCAGCAGCTTGCCAGGCGCTGTCGGGGAGCTGTTTTTT; CDR3aa: CASSLPGAVGELFF
v_gene: TRBV6-6; d_gene: TRBD2; abundance: once; j_gene: TRBJ2-3; CDR3nt: TGTGCCAGCAGCCATAGCGGGATTAACACAGATACGCAGTATTTT; CDR3aa: CASSHSGINTDTQYF
v_gene: TRBV11-3; d_gene: .; abundance: .; j_gene: TRBJ2-7; CDR3nt: TGTGCCAGCAGCTCCAGGGACTCCTACGAGCAGTACTTC; CDR3aa: CASSSRDSYEQYF
v_gene: TRBV7-2; d_gene: TRBD1; abundance: .; j_gene: TRBJ2-2; CDR3nt: TGTGCCACAGGGGGACAGGGCCTAATCGGGGAGCTGTTTTTT; CDR3aa: CATGGQGLIGELFF